The 9 T cell receptor beta chains given below trace back to one sample, sequenced in a study of OX40 agonist ivuxolimab in advanced cancers. Here immunoSEQ multiplex PCR was the method, and the copy in TCRdb shows in-frame clones only, minus some. The sample includes about 16,000 clones, 75% to 95% seen only once; the top ten take around 30%. The material sequenced was CD4+ or CD8+ T cells sorted from blood, taken in a trial of the OX40 agonist ivuxolimab. The origin of the receptors is an adult with an advanced solid tumor such as melanoma, head and neck, liver or kidney cancer.

This chain links TRBV7-9 with TRBJ2-1, with 11 bases identical to TRBD2. The V gene end was trimmed by 4 bases and the J gene end by 9 bases; junction bases not matched to a gene: 8. CDR1 and CDR2 (germline): SEHNR, FQNEAQ (reference sequence). The CDR3 spans 15 residues. CDR3 nucleotide sequence: TGTGCCAGCAGCTCCGTCCCGGGACTAGCGGCTGAGCAGTTCTTC. It specifies CASSSVPGLAAEQFF.

The chain uses TRBV12-5 and TRBJ1-2; 7 nucleotides agree with TRBD1. CDR1 LGHNT and CDR2 FRNRAP come from the germline V gene. J was trimmed by 5 bases and V by 1 base; bases with no gene match: 13. The CDR3 extends over 17 amino acids. Written as DNA, the CDR3 is TGTGCTAGTGGTTTGGCCCCCGGGACAGATACAAATTATGGCTACACCTTC. This translates into CASGLAPGTDTNYGYTF.

With regard to this clone: Only one base separates this from a far larger clonotype, so it likely reflects a read error. Additional DNA sequences in this sample encode the identical CDR3. This chain connects TRBV5-1 to TRBJ2-7; D possibly matches TRBD1 or TRBD2 (8 bases each). The CDR3 contains 16 residues. V lost 0 bases and J 6 bases, leaving 19 bases between the germline ends. The germline CDR1 and CDR2 sequences are SGHRS and YFSETQ. For the CDR3, the DNA is TGCGCCAGCAGCTTGGCCTGGATTAGCGGGACAGGCGAGCAGTACTTC. It yields the protein CASSLAWISGTGEQYF.

The chain links TRBV30 to TRBJ1-2; D is unresolved. Trimming took 5 bases from V and 5 from J, leaving 12 bases between them. Looked up from germline, CDR1 is GTSNPN and CDR2 is SVGIG (reference sequence). CDR3 length: 12 residues. The CDR3 spells CAWAEATYGYTF. Written as DNA, the CDR3 is TGTGCCTGGGCGGAGGCTACATATGGCTACACCTTC.

V and J are TRBV29-1 and TRBJ2-1, with TRBD2 matching over 12 bases. The germline V gene has CDR1 SQVTM and CDR2 ANQGSEA. This CDR3 is built from 19 residues. Trimming at V came to 5 bases and at J to 3 bases, leaving 17 bases not matched to a gene. The CDR3, as DNA: TGCAGCGTTTTTGGAAGCGGGCTAGCGGGAGGGTTGGACTACAATGAGCAGTTCTTC. This sequence encodes CSVFGSGLAGGLDYNEQFF.

The chain carries TRBV27 and TRBJ1-4, with D possibly TRBD1 on 5 matching bases. The ends were cut back, 6 bases at V and 8 bases at J, with 13 bases in the middle. CDR1 MNHEY and CDR2 SMNVEV come from the germline V gene (reference sequence). The CDR3 is made up of 13 amino acids. The CDR3 DNA follows: TGTGCCAGCAGGTCTTTTGGGGGGGAAAAACTGTTTTTT. Translated: CASRSFGGEKLFF.

The chain combines TRBV9 with TRBJ1-1, with unresolved D. The CDR3 is made up of 14 amino acids. The germline CDR1 and CDR2 sequences are SGDLS and YYNGEE. With 4 bases removed from V and 3 bases from J, the gap between germline ends came to 13 bases. The CDR3 loop reads CASSPSALDTEAFF. The CDR3 nucleotides are TGTGCCAGCAGCCCGTCGGCCCTGGACACTGAAGCTTTCTTT. The entire variable domain, with the rest obtained from reference TRBV9 and TRBJ1-1, is as follows: DSGVTQTPKHLITATGQRVTLRCSPRSGDLSVYWYQQSLDQGLQFLIQYYNGEERAKGNILERFSAQQFPDLHSELNLSSLELGDSALYFCASSPSALDTEAFFGQGTRLTVV.

This clone appeared once. This rearrangement joins TRBV27 to TRBJ2-7; TRBD2 agrees at 11 bases. V gave up 9 bases and J gave up 7 bases; unmatched junction bases: 8. The CDR3 has 13 residues. Germline-derived CDR1 and CDR2 are MNHEY and SMNVEV (reference sequence). CDR3 DNA: TGTGCCAGTATGACTAGCGGGATAGGGGAGCAGTACTTC. This sequence encodes CASMTSGIGEQYF.

The chain combines TRBV6-6 with TRBJ2-3; the match to TRBD2 covers 7 bases. CDR3 size: 16 residues. Trimming removed 2 bases from V and 2 bases from J; junction bases left unmatched: 7. CDR1 MNHNY and CDR2 SVGAGI come from the germline V gene (reference sequence). The CDR3 reads CASSYGASGATDTQYF. For the CDR3, the DNA is TGTGCCAGCAGTTACGGGGCTAGCGGAGCCACAGATACGCAGTATTTT.